This T cell receptor beta chain was documented in a study of Tregs in tolerant kidney transplant recipients. General study points: Activated donor B cell expansion appeared to reveal the most relevant donor-specific TCRbeta repertoire. Validation in larger populations is needed because few patients were studied. In tolerant patients, donor-specific Tregs outgrew total Tregs, suggesting antigen-driven expansion.

Unstimulated Tregs (CD4+CD25+CD127-) and CD4+CD25- non-Tregs were sorted from PBMCs. As concerns this clone: As yet, its antigen is unknown. The read ends 3 residues shy of where the CDR3 ends; the end is completed using the germline J gene.

Clones were read by immunoSEQ multiplex PCR, and TCRdb kept only the in-frame ones, dropping some. The sample holds roughly 48,000 clones. Trimming took off 6 bases at V and 0 bases at J, with 7 bases between the two ends. From germline, CDR1 is MDHEN and CDR2 SYDVKM. The CDR3 length is 13 residues. This sample comprised CD4+ T cells from blood, obtained before the transplant. The clonotype comes from a human donor who received a combined kidney and bone marrow transplant. The rearrangement links TRBV28 to TRBJ2-3; D unresolved. The CDR3 reads CASRLTSTDTQYF. Incomplete CDR3 DNA: TGTGCCAGCAGGCTGACTAGCACAGATACG.